This TCR beta chain was sequenced during a study of T cell repertoires in cytomegalovirus infection. A single record per CDR3 protein comes from TCRdb applying MiXCR to the reads. The profile shows about 60,000 distinct CDR3 sequences, around a fifth of them singletons. A word on this clonotype: The target antigen is unknown.

V was shortened by 3 bases and J by 1 base, with 15 bases between the two germline ends. Looked up from germline, CDR1 is SQVTM and CDR2 is ANQGSEA. The CDR3 has 15 amino acids. The chain links TRBV29-1 to TRBJ2-5; D gene ambiguous. The material sequenced was CD8+ T cells from cultured PBMCs, taken from culture after CMV antigen stimulation. This TCR came from a human donor in good health (CMV status not recorded). Some clones in this sample may be carry-over from other donors' samples. CDR3 sequence: CSVDTAAWPQETQYF. The CDR3, as DNA: TGCAGCGTTGATACGGCAGCCTGGCCCCAAGAGACCCAGTACTTC.